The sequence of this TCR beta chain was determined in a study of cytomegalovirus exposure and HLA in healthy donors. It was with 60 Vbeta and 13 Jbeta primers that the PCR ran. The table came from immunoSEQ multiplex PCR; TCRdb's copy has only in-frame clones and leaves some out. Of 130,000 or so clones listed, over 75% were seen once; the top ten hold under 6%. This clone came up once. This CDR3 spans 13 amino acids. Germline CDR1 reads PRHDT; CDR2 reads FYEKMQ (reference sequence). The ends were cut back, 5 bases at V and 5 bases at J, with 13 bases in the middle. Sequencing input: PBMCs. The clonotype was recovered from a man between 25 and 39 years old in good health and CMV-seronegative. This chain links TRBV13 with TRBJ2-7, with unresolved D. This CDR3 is CASSRGGLHEQYF. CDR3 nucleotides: TGTGCCAGCAGCAGAGGTGGCTTGCACGAGCAGTACTTC.